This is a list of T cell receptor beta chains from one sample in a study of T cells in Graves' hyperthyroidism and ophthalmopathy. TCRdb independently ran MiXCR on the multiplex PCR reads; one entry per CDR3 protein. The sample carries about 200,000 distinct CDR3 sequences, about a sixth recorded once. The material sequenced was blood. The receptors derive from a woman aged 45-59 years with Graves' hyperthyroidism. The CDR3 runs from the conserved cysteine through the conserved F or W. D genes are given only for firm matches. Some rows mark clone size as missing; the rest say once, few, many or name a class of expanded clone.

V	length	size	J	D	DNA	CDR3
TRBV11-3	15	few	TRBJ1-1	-	TGTGCCAGCAGCTTGGAAACAGGTATTAGCACTGAAGCTTTCTTT	CASSLETGISTEAFF
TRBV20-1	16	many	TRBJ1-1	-	TGCAGTGCTAGAGATAGTGGGGCAGGGCCGAACACTGAAGCTTTCTTT	CSARDSGAGPNTEAFF
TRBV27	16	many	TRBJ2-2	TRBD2	TGTGCCAGCAGTTTTCGACTAGCGGCGAACACCGGGGAGCTGTTTTTT	CASSFRLAANTGELFF
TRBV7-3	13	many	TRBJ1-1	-	TGTGCCAGCAGCTTAATGGTTTCCACTGAAGCTTTCTTT	CASSLMVSTEAFF
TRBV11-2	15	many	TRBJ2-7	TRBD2	TGTGCCAGCAGCTTAGCCGGGGGGGGGCCCTACGAGCAGTACTTC	CASSLAGGGPYEQYF
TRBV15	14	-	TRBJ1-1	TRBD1	TGTGCTTCTCAATCCGGGACAGGGGTTACTGAAGCTTTCTTT	CASQSGTGVTEAFF
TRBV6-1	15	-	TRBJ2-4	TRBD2	TGTGCCAGCAGTGAGATCCACGGGGGGGGAAACATTCAGTACTTC	CASSEIHGGGNIQYF
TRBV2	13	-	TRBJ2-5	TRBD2	TGTGCCTTGGGGGAGGGCACGGGGGAGACCCAGTACTTC	CALGEGTGETQYF
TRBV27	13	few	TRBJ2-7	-	TGTGCCAGCAGTGAAATAAGGTCATACGAGCAGTACTTC	CASSEIRSYEQYF
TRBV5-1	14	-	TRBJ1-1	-	TGCGCCAGCAGCTTTGGGCGGTCCGAGTTGGGAGCTTTCTTT	CASSFGRSELGAFF
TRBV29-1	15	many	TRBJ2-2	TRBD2	TGCAGCGTGTCCGGGACTAGCGGCAACACCGGGGAGCTGTTTTTT	CSVSGTSGNTGELFF
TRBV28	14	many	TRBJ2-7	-	TGTGCCAGCAGTTTTCAACGGACCCACTACGAGCAGTACTTC	CASSFQRTHYEQYF
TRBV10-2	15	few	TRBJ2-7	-	TGCGCCAGCAGTGATCCGTTCCCCTTTTCTGTGGAGCAGTACTTC	CASSDPFPFSVEQYF
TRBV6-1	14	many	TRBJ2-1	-	TGTGCCAGCAGTCCACGGACAGAATACAATGAGCAGTTCTTC	CASSPRTEYNEQFF
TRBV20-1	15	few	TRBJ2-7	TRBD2	TGCAGTGCTAGAGCAGAAGCGGGGCACTCCTACGAGCAGTACTTC	CSARAEAGHSYEQYF
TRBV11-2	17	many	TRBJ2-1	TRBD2	TGTGCCAGCAGCCCGTGGACTAGTTCGGCTTTCTACAATGAGCAGTTCTTC	CASSPWTSSAFYNEQFF
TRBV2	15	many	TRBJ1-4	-	TGTGCCAGCAGTGAAGGGCGGGCCCCTAATGAAAAACTGTTTTTT	CASSEGRAPNEKLFF
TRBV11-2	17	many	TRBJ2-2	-	TGTGCCAGCAGCTTAGAGCCCAACATCGGGAACACCGGGGAGCTGTTTTTT	CASSLEPNIGNTGELFF
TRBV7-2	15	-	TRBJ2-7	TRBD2	TGTGCCAGCAGACTCGGACTAGCGGGAGAAATCGAGCAGTACTTC	CASRLGLAGEIEQYF
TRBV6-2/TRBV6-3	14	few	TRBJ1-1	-	TGTGCCAGCAGTTCGCCGGGGGGAGGGACTGAAGCTTTCTTT	CASSSPGGGTEAFF